Shown below are 16 T cell receptor beta chains from a single sample sequenced in a study of brain T cells in children with intractable seizures (dated by TCRdb to the early 2020s). Library prep was done by the immunoSEQ multiplex PCR assay. This immuneACCESS table, as held by TCRdb, lists in-frame sequences with V and J called but not all clones. Of the missing ones, under half trace to an unresolved V gene in checked studies; the others have no known cause. The sample has roughly 80,000 clones on record, under 95% of them singletons. The ten largest clones add up to 20% to 25% of the sample. The time point label, as the study defines it: resected brain tissue, or blood drawn just prior to surgery. The sequencing used peripheral blood, collected at surgery. These receptors all come from a girl aged 2 to 10 with Rasmussen encephalitis and intractable seizures.

The chain is built from TRBV7-9 and TRBJ2-5; D might be TRBD1 (5 bases). The V and J ends lost 1 base and 6 bases respectively, with 9 bases between them. This CDR3 has 13 amino acids. Germline V gives CDR1 SEHNR, CDR2 FQNEAQ (reference sequence). In nucleotides, the CDR3 is TGTGCCAGCAGCTTAGTAGGGGCCAAGACCCAGTACTTC. It translates to CASSLVGAKTQYF.

This chain connects TRBV4-1 to TRBJ2-1; D might be TRBD1 or TRBD2, each matching 5 bases. V was clipped by 2 bases and J by 8 bases, with 13 bases between them. The germline V gene encodes CDR1 MGHRA and CDR2 YSYEKL. The length of the CDR3 is 14 residues. DNA for the CDR3: TGCGCCAGCAGCCAAAGTCCCGGGGACGATGAGCAGTTCTTC. Translation: CASSQSPGDDEQFF.

For the CDR3, the DNA is TGTGCCAGCAGTTACAGGGGCAATCAGCCCCAGCATTTT. Protein product: CASSYRGNQPQHF. The rearrangement uses TRBV2 and TRBJ1-5; possibly TRBD1 for D (6 bases). The V and J ends lost 5 bases and 2 bases respectively, with 7 bases between them. The CDR3 is made up of 13 amino acids. CDR1 is SNHLY and CDR2 is FYNNEI in the germline V gene. The complete variable domain, with remaining parts taken from reference TRBV2 and TRBJ1-5, reads EPEVTQTPSHQVTQMGQEVILRCVPISNHLYFYWYRQILGQKVEFLVSFYNNEISEKSEIFDDQFSVERPDGSNFTLKIRSTKLEDSAMYFCASSYRGNQPQHFGDGTRLSIL.

The chain employs TRBV9 and TRBJ2-1; tentatively, D is TRBD2 (5 bases). This CDR3 spans 15 amino acids. V was clipped by 3 bases and J by 6 bases, with 16 bases between them. The V gene's germline CDR1 is SGDLS and CDR2 YYNGEE. CDR3: CASSASTQAGNEQFF. The CDR3 nucleotides are TGTGCCAGCAGCGCCTCCACCCAGGCGGGCAATGAGCAGTTCTTC.

V is TRBV19 and J is TRBJ1-2, with D tentatively TRBD1 (5 bases). The germline V and J ends were trimmed by 0 bases and 4 bases, with 12 bases remaining between them. Germline CDR1 and CDR2: LNHDA and SQIVND (reference sequence). The CDR3 runs to 15 residues. The CDR3 DNA sequence: TGTGCCAGTAGTATAGATCCTAACACAGGCTATGGCTACACCTTC. Protein sequence: CASSIDPNTGYGYTF.

The chain carries TRBV5-4 and TRBJ1-2; D is unclear. From germline, CDR1 is SGHNT and CDR2 YYREEE (reference sequence). CDR3 length: 13 residues. Between the trimmed V and J ends, which lost 0 bases and 5 bases, there was a span of 8 bases. The CDR3: CASSLGEGYGYTF. CDR3 bases: TGTGCCAGCAGCTTGGGGGAAGGGTATGGCTACACCTTC.

This chain uses TRBV4-1 with TRBJ2-7, with 7 bases lining up with TRBD1. The CDR3 has 16 residues. The V gene's germline CDR1 is MGHRA and CDR2 YSYEKL. V gave up 0 bases and J gave up 3 bases; unmatched junction bases: 8. CDR3 coding DNA: TGCGCCAGCAGCCAAGATCCGGGGACAGAGAGCTACGAGCAGTACTTC. Protein: CASSQDPGTESYEQYF.

The chain carries TRBV11-2 and TRBJ1-1; D possibly corresponds to TRBD1 (5 bases). V lost 3 bases to trimming and J lost 8 bases, with 10 bases between them. The CDR3 has 12 residues. Germline V lookup: CDR1 SGHAT, CDR2 FQNNGV. This chain's CDR3 is CASSLVGGEAFF. In DNA, the CDR3 is TGTGCCAGCAGCTTGGTTGGGGGGGAAGCTTTCTTT.

This clone was observed a single time. DNA for the CDR3: TGTGCCAGCAGCGCGGGACAGGGCAATCAGCCCCAGCATTTT. It is translated as CASSAGQGNQPQHF. The chain uses TRBV5-6 and TRBJ1-5; the match to TRBD1 covers 8 bases. The V segment lost 4 bases and the J segment 2 bases; nucleotides outside the gene matches: 2. The CDR3 sequence is 14 residues long. Germline V CDR1 and CDR2: SGHDT, YYEEEE.

This clone was counted once. This chain joins TRBV11-2 and TRBJ2-2, with D unclear. Per germline, CDR1 SGHAT and CDR2 FQNNGV. Trimming removed 6 bases from V and 9 bases from J, with 23 bases in between. CDR3 length: 16 amino acids. In nucleotides, the CDR3 is TGTGCCAGCAGACTTGCGCGTGGACGGAGTAGCAGGGAGCTGTTTTTT. This sequence encodes CASRLARGRSSRELFF.

This clone was seen a handful of times. This chain links TRBV4-2 with TRBJ2-1, with 10 bases aligning to TRBD2. V lost 5 bases, J lost 4 bases, and 5 bases stayed unmatched. CDR1 is LGHNA and CDR2 is YNFKEQ in the germline V gene. This CDR3 is built from 15 residues. The CDR3 loop reads CASSWSGGAYNEQFF. The CDR3 DNA is TGTGCCAGCAGCTGGAGCGGGGGGGCGTACAATGAGCAGTTCTTC.

V usage is TRBV6-6 and J usage is TRBJ2-7, with 7 bases aligning to TRBD1. The CDR3 loop spans 15 amino acids. Trimming at V came to 0 bases and at J to 3 bases, leaving 5 bases not matched to a gene. From germline, CDR1 is MNHNY and CDR2 SVGAGI (reference sequence). CDR3 amino acids: CASSYSIGDSYEQYF. The CDR3 DNA reads as TGTGCCAGCAGTTACTCGATTGGGGACAGCTACGAGCAGTACTTC.

The V and J genes are TRBV7-9 and TRBJ2-6, with D possibly being TRBD1 (5 bases). The CDR3 is 15 residues long. Germline V lookup: CDR1 SEHNR, CDR2 FQNEAQ (reference sequence). V was clipped by 5 bases and J by 4 bases, with 12 bases between them. The CDR3 here is CASSQGLTGANVLTF. CDR3 nucleotide sequence: TGTGCCAGCAGCCAGGGATTAACCGGGGCCAACGTCCTGACTTTC.

The CDR3 region has the DNA TGTGCCAGCAGTCTCCGGGATCCCTATCTTAAATATAATTCACCCCTCCACTTT. Translated, it gives CASSLRDPYLKYNSPLHF. The chain carries TRBV28 and TRBJ1-6; D is undetermined. V was shortened by 5 bases and J by 4 bases, with 21 bases between the two germline ends. This CDR3 contains 18 residues. In germline, CDR1 is MDHEN, CDR2 SYDVKM.

The genes are TRBV3-1 (or the pseudogene TRBV3-2) and TRBJ1-2; 10 nucleotides agree with TRBD1. Germline CDR1 LGHDT, CDR2 YNNKEL (reference sequence). This CDR3 contains 16 residues. J was trimmed by 8 bases and V by 0 bases; bases with no gene match: 9. Here the CDR3 DNA reads TGTGCCAGCAGCCAAGATTTAGGGGGACAGGGGAGCGGCTACACCTTC. Its translation is CASSQDLGGQGSGYTF.

The V gene is TRBV18, the J gene TRBJ2-3, with D possibly being TRBD1 (6 bases). The CDR3 loop spans 14 amino acids. V dropped 3 bases and J dropped 4 bases, with 11 bases sitting between them. Germline CDR1 and CDR2: KGHSH and LQKENI. This CDR3 reads CASSPQGNSDTQYF. Here the CDR3 DNA reads TGTGCCAGCTCACCTCAGGGGAATTCAGATACGCAGTATTTT.